This TCR beta chain was captured by sequencing in a study of OX40 agonist ivuxolimab in advanced cancers. Study information: Ivuxolimab, an antibody acting as an agonist of OX40 (CD134), was used to treat patients. Partial responses were recorded for three patients, including one with hepatocellular carcinoma and two with cutaneous melanoma.

This CDR3 has 14 residues. Trimming cost V 5 bases and J 1 base, with 11 bases left between them. Germline V CDR1 and CDR2: SGHVS, FQNEAQ. Findings and caveats of the study: CD8+ T cells showed, on average, more clonal expansion than CD4+ cells. Compared with others, partial responders at 0.1-3.0 mg/kg displayed clonal expansion among the lowest.

Measured with immunoSEQ multiplex PCR; TCRdb has only the in-frame clones, and not every one. In the table there are tens of thousands of clones, approximately 90% of which are singletons. This clone has only one observation. Its antigen is unknown. The source material was CD4+ or CD8+ T cells sorted from blood, sampled in a trial of the OX40 agonist ivuxolimab. The chain recombines TRBV7-8 with TRBJ1-1; a weak D match, TRBD1 (6 bases). The TCR comes from an adult with an advanced solid tumor such as melanoma, head and neck, liver or kidney cancer. The CDR3, as DNA: TGTGCCAGCAGCCTATTGACAGGGAACACTGAAGCTTTCTTT. It translates to CASSLLTGNTEAFF.